These 28 T cell receptor beta chains share one sample of origin, sequenced in a study of cytomegalovirus exposure and HLA in healthy donors. The PCR ran on 60 Vbeta and 13 Jbeta primers. Profiling relied on immunoSEQ multiplex PCR, and the TCRdb table lists in-frame clones only, not all of them. The table shows around 85,000 clones, with about 81% occurring only once. Material for sequencing was PBMCs. The source is a man in his sixties in good health and CMV-seronegative.

J is TRBJ2-3 and V is TRBV9; D might be TRBD2 (5 bases). The CDR3 loop spans 15 amino acids. Trimming removed 0 bases from V and 2 bases from J, with 10 bases in between. Germline V lookup: CDR1 SGDLS, CDR2 YYNGEE. This chain's CDR3 is CASSVDQRSTDTQYF. The CDR3 nucleotides are TGTGCCAGCAGCGTAGACCAGCGGTCCACAGATACGCAGTATTTT.

The chain has TRBV27 and TRBJ2-3; 15 nucleotides line up with TRBD2. Germline V CDR1 and CDR2: MNHEY, SMNVEV (reference sequence). V shed 4 bases and J 5 bases; nucleotides not matched to a gene: 10. The CDR3 extends over 18 amino acids. The CDR3 nucleotides are TGTGCCAGCAGTTCTCGCGGGACTAGCGGGGGGTGGGGAGATACGCAGTATTTT. It codes for CASSSRGTSGGWGDTQYF.

As DNA, the CDR3 is TGCAGCGTTGACGGAGGGACTTACAGTAAGCAGTTCTTC. Translation: CSVDGGTYSKQFF. The V and J genes are TRBV29-1 and TRBJ2-1; weak D call: TRBD2 (6 bases). Per the germline V gene, CDR1 is SQVTM and CDR2 is ANQGSEA. The CDR3 contains 13 residues. V lost 3 bases, J lost 11 bases, and 17 bases lay in between.

This clone was seen a single time. The V and J genes are TRBV11-3 and TRBJ2-2, with D possibly matching TRBD2 (6 bases). The CDR3 spans 16 residues. Trimming cost V 2 bases and J 4 bases, with 14 bases left between them. CDR1 is SGHNT and CDR2 is YENEEA in the germline V gene. CDR3 DNA sequence: TGTGCCAGCAGCTTAAGATGGCAGGGAGGCACCGGGGAGCTGTTTTTT. It yields the protein CASSLRWQGGTGELFF. The full variable domain, in which reference TRBV11-3 and TRBJ2-2 provide the parts outside the CDR3, is EAGVVQSPRYKIIEKKQPVAFWCNPISGHNTLYWYLQNLGQGPELLIRYENEEAVDDSQLPKDRFSAERLKGVDSTLKIQPAELGDSAVYLCASSLRWQGGTGELFFGEGSRLTVL.

The chain combines TRBV4-1 with TRBJ2-1; 9 bases agree with TRBD1. The CDR3 covers 16 residues. V lost 0 bases to trimming and J lost 8 bases; unmatched junction nucleotides: 8. Germline loops: CDR1 MGHRA, CDR2 YSYEKL. CDR3 protein: CASSQDWTGALDEQFF. DNA for the CDR3: TGCGCCAGCAGCCAAGATTGGACAGGGGCCCTGGATGAGCAGTTCTTC.

A remark on this clone: A junction boundary mismatches the germline segment, possibly from a read error. The J gene is TRBJ1-5, the V gene TRBV7-9; 10 nucleotides align to TRBD1. The CDR3 length is 17 residues. Germline CDR1 and CDR2: SEHNR and FQNEAQ (reference sequence). CDR3 DNA sequence: TGTTCCAGCAGCTTAGCCTCCGGGACAGGGGAAGGGCAGCCCCAGCATTTT. Translating gives CSSSLASGTGEGQPQHF.

This clone was counted between two and nine times. The V call is TRBV5-8, the J call TRBJ2-1; 9 positions agree with TRBD1. The CDR3 is made up of 14 amino acids. CDR1 and CDR2 from the germline V gene are SGHTS and YDEGEE. Trimming cost V 6 bases and J 2 bases; bases outside gene matches: 3. The CDR3 DNA sequence: TGTGCCAGCAACCGGGACAGGGCCTACAATGAGCAGTTCTTC. Translation: CASNRDRAYNEQFF.

V is TRBV4-1 and J is TRBJ2-7, with D unresolved. The germline gives CDR1 MGHRA, CDR2 YSYEKL. The CDR3 extends over 14 amino acids. V lost 1 base and J 3 bases, leaving 10 bases between the germline ends. CDR3 in amino acids: CASSQGAYSYEQYF. CDR3 in DNA: TGCGCCAGCAGCCAAGGTGCATATAGCTACGAGCAGTACTTC.

In DNA form, the CDR3 reads TGTGCTAGTGGTTTGGGGCCGTCCTACGAGCAGTACTTC. Protein sequence: CASGLGPSYEQYF. The chain is built from TRBV12-5 and TRBJ2-7; no clear D. Looked up from germline, CDR1 is LGHNT and CDR2 is FRNRAP. The length of the CDR3 is 13 residues. With 1 base removed from V and 1 base from J, the gap between germline ends came to 5 bases.

V gene TRBV6-5 combines with J gene TRBJ1-5; the D gene is possibly TRBD1 (5 bases). CDR1 MNHEY and CDR2 SVGAGI come from the germline V gene. Trimming took off 5 bases at V and 13 bases at J, with 18 bases between the two ends. The CDR3 consists of 13 residues. CDR3 bases: TGTGCCAGCAGTCCGGCCCCGAGGACAACTCAGCATTTT. Translating it yields CASSPAPRTTQHF.

The chain joins TRBV6-5 to TRBJ2-7, with D unclear. The germline V gene encodes CDR1 MNHEY and CDR2 SVGAGI. V was clipped by 0 bases and J by 3 bases, with 15 bases between them. The CDR3 spans 16 residues. The CDR3 spells CASSYSSVGGYYEQYF. The CDR3 region has the DNA TGTGCCAGCAGTTACTCGTCAGTCGGCGGTTACTACGAGCAGTACTTC.

A single count supports this clone. The V and J genes are TRBV19 and TRBJ1-1; no clear D. V lost 7 bases and J 1 base, leaving 10 bases between the germline ends. CDR3 length: 13 amino acids. CDR1 is LNHDA, CDR2 SQIVND, per germline (reference sequence). CDR3 protein: CASMFQSNTEAFF. The CDR3 bases are TGTGCCAGTATGTTCCAGTCGAACACTGAAGCTTTCTTT.

The chain links TRBV6-5 to TRBJ2-3, with 7 nucleotides matching TRBD2. J gave up 10 bases and V 0 bases, and 13 bases lay outside the gene matches. The CDR3 loop spans 16 amino acids. Germline V CDR1 and CDR2: MNHEY, SVGAGI. CDR3 in amino acids: CASSYSILAGTTAQYF. CDR3 sequence (DNA): TGTGCCAGCAGTTACTCGATTTTAGCCGGGACTACGGCGCAGTATTTT.

This clone showed up just a few times. This chain links TRBV19 with TRBJ1-4; the D gene is possibly TRBD1 (6 bases). The CDR3 length is 15 residues. The germline CDR1 and CDR2 sequences are LNHDA and SQIVND (reference sequence). V was cut by 4 bases and J by 3 bases, with 12 bases left in between. The CDR3 here is CASSNEQGSNEKLFF. The CDR3 bases are TGTGCCAGTAGTAACGAGCAGGGGTCTAATGAAAAACTGTTTTTT.

The table lists this clone with a few counts. This rearrangement joins TRBV6-5 to TRBJ1-5; no firm D call. The CDR3 spans 12 residues. Germline CDR1 and CDR2: MNHEY and SVGAGI. The germline V and J ends were trimmed by 2 bases and 3 bases, with 2 bases remaining between them. CDR3 region: CASSYHNQPQHF. The CDR3 region has the DNA TGTGCCAGCAGTTACCACAATCAGCCCCAGCATTTT.

The chain couples TRBV18 to TRBJ2-5, with D perhaps matching TRBD1 (5 bases). Germline CDR1 and CDR2: KGHSH and LQKENI. Trimming cost V 3 bases and J 3 bases, with 11 bases left between them. This CDR3 has 14 amino acids. This CDR3 reads CASSPFTGEETQYF. CDR3 nucleotides: TGTGCCAGCTCACCGTTCACAGGCGAAGAGACCCAGTACTTC. Full variable domain (rest looked up from reference TRBV18 and TRBJ2-5): NAGVMQNPRHLVRRRGQEARLRCSPMKGHSHVYWYRQLPEEGLKFMVYLQKENIIDESGMPKERFSAEFPKEGPSILRIQQVVRGDSAAYFCASSPFTGEETQYFGPGTRLLVL.

This clone was found once. The V gene is TRBV6-1, the J gene TRBJ2-6; TRBD1 might be the D (5 bases). The CDR3 is 15 amino acids. Trimming cost V 4 bases and J 4 bases, with 11 bases left between them. CDR1 and CDR2 from the germline V gene are MNHNS and SASEGT. CDR3 residues: CASSGAGKGANVLTF. CDR3 sequence (DNA): TGTGCCAGCAGTGGGGCAGGGAAAGGGGCCAACGTCCTGACTTTC.

The rearrangement joins TRBV5-1 to TRBJ2-3; D is possibly TRBD1 (5 bases). The germline V gene has CDR1 SGHRS and CDR2 YFSETQ. The CDR3 runs to 14 residues. The V gene lost 4 bases and the J gene lost 2 bases, with 11 bases spanning the gap. The CDR3 loop is CASSRQGFTDTQYF. The CDR3 nucleotides read TGCGCCAGCAGCCGCCAGGGTTTCACAGATACGCAGTATTTT.

This chain uses TRBV11-3 with TRBJ2-7, with D tentatively TRBD1 (6 bases). The germline V and J ends were trimmed by 3 bases and 0 bases, with 9 bases remaining between them. Germline V gene data show CDR1 as SGHNT and CDR2 as YENEEA. This CDR3 has 14 residues. CDR3 in amino acids: CASSFDRNSYEQYF. The CDR3 bases are TGTGCCAGCAGCTTCGACAGGAACTCCTACGAGCAGTACTTC.

J is TRBJ2-7 and V is TRBV27, with D possibly TRBD2 on 6 matching bases. The CDR3 contains 13 residues. Germline CDR1 is MNHEY and CDR2 is SMNVEV (reference sequence). Trimming shortened V by 10 bases and J by 1 base, and 14 bases separated the two germline ends. CDR3 residues: CATSRGGSYEQYF. The CDR3, as DNA: TGTGCCACCTCGCGGGGCGGGTCCTACGAGCAGTACTTC.

This clone was recorded a few times. The chain employs TRBV19 and TRBJ2-7; no definite D call. Trimming removed 5 bases from V and 0 bases from J, with 11 bases in between. The CDR3 is 14 amino acids. Germline-derived CDR1 and CDR2 are LNHDA and SQIVND (reference sequence). The CDR3 nucleotides read TGTGCCAGTAGTGCTCGCGAGAGCTCCTACGAGCAGTACTTC. Translating it yields CASSARESSYEQYF.

This rearrangement joins TRBV2 to TRBJ2-5, with D perhaps matching TRBD2 (6 bases). The germline gives CDR1 SNHLY, CDR2 FYNNEI. V dropped 4 bases and J dropped 2 bases, with 8 bases sitting between them. The CDR3 runs to 13 residues. The CDR3 spells CASSGLEQETQYF. The CDR3 coding sequence is TGTGCCAGCAGTGGACTAGAACAAGAGACCCAGTACTTC.

The CDR3 bases are TGTGCCACCTCCCCCGCAGGGGTCGCTGAAGCTTTCTTT. Translated: CATSPAGVAEAFF. The chain combines TRBV9 with TRBJ1-1; D is possibly TRBD1 (6 bases). The CDR3 is made up of 13 amino acids. In germline, CDR1 is SGDLS, CDR2 YYNGEE. Trimming stripped 9 bases from V and 6 bases from J, with 18 bases between.

The chain combines TRBV7-9 with TRBJ1-6; D unclear. The V end was cut by 5 bases, the J end by 5 bases, with 13 bases between. The CDR3 has 15 residues. Germline values: CDR1 SEHNR, CDR2 FQNEAQ (reference sequence). The CDR3 DNA reads as TGTGCCAGCAGCCCCGAGTGGCGGGATAATTCACCCCTCCACTTT. Its translation is CASSPEWRDNSPLHF.

The rearrangement uses TRBV10-2 and TRBJ1-1; no reliable D call. V lost 2 bases and J lost 0, with 4 bases in between. Germline values: CDR1 WSHSY, CDR2 SAAADI. The CDR3 covers 13 residues. The CDR3 protein is CASSEEMNTEAFF. CDR3 nucleotide sequence: TGCGCCAGCAGTGAGGAGATGAACACTGAAGCTTTCTTT.

This chain joins TRBV7-9 and TRBJ1-4; D unresolved. Germline-derived CDR1 and CDR2 are SEHNR and FQNEAQ (reference sequence). This CDR3 is 14 amino acids long. V lost 5 bases to trimming and J lost 4 bases, with 11 bases between them. The CDR3 reads CASSHGGDNEKLFF. The CDR3 nucleotides read TGTGCCAGCAGCCATGGCGGGGATAATGAAAAACTGTTTTTT.

The rearrangement links TRBV6-5 to TRBJ2-7; 9 bases are a match to TRBD1. CDR3 size: 12 residues. Looked up from germline, CDR1 is MNHEY and CDR2 is SVGAGI. Germline trimming cut 6 bases from V and 5 bases from J; bases unmatched to any gene: 2. CDR3 sequence reads: CASRGQGDEQYF. In DNA form, the CDR3 reads TGTGCCAGCAGGGGACAGGGTGACGAGCAGTACTTC.

This chain uses TRBV2 with TRBJ2-1; 7 nucleotides match TRBD2. Germline V gene lookup returns CDR1 SNHLY and CDR2 FYNNEI. The CDR3 consists of 13 residues. Germline trimming cut 4 bases from V and 5 bases from J; bases unmatched to any gene: 2. The CDR3 region is CASSVGGNNEQFF. The CDR3 bases are TGTGCCAGCAGTGTGGGGGGGAACAATGAGCAGTTCTTC.